This entry lists 6 T cell receptor beta chains sequenced from one sample in a study of response to subunit inactivated influenza vaccine. A single record per CDR3 protein comes from TCRdb applying MiXCR to the RT-PCR reads. The sample has some 570,000 distinct CDR3 sequences; around 11% are singletons. This sample was shared with a second study, whose subject was T cells expressing NK-cell markers. As that study records: Scientists made TCR beta cDNA using 5'RACE template switching with UMIs.

This material consisted of PBMCs from blood, taken on the day of vaccination. The origin of the receptors is a man between 50 and 59 years old who received an inactivated influenza vaccine.

The gene calls are TRBV3-1 and TRBJ1-5; 7 bases align to TRBD1. V lost 8 bases, J lost 5 bases, and 6 bases stayed unmatched. The CDR3 length is 13 residues. Germline CDR1 LGHDT, CDR2 YNNKEL (reference sequence). The CDR3 region has the DNA TGTGCCAGCGGACAGGCTTCCCATCAGCCCCAGCATTTT. Translation: CASGQASHQPQHF.

This clonotype occurred a few times. The chain joins TRBV15 to TRBJ2-2; D is unclear. The V end lost 0 bases, the J end lost 7 bases, and 9 bases lay between the germline ends. The CDR3 is 14 amino acids. Germline CDR1 is LNHNV and CDR2 is YYDKDF (reference sequence). Here the CDR3 reads CATSRDRWGGELFF. In DNA form, the CDR3 reads TGTGCCACCAGCAGAGATCGATGGGGCGGGGAGCTGTTTTTT.

Ten or more counts support this clonotype. The chain has TRBV7-2 and TRBJ2-5; 8 bases match TRBD1. CDR1 SGHTA and CDR2 FQGNSA come from the germline V gene. This CDR3 is built from 17 residues. With V trimmed by 1 base and J by 4 bases, 11 bases remained unmatched. This chain's CDR3 is CASSLGLITGGRETQYF. In nucleotides, the CDR3 is TGTGCCAGCAGCTTAGGACTCATAACAGGGGGGCGAGAGACCCAGTACTTC. Based on the CDR3 plus reference TRBV7-2 and TRBJ2-5, the full variable domain is GAGVSQSPSNKVTEKGKDVELRCDPISGHTALYWYRQSLGQGLEFLIYFQGNSAPDKSGLPSDRFSAERTGGSVSTLTIQRTQQEDSAVYLCASSLGLITGGRETQYFGPGTRLLVL.

The chain uses TRBV7-9 and TRBJ2-1; no clear D gene. The CDR3 is 12 residues long. The germline gives CDR1 SEHNR, CDR2 FQNEAQ (reference sequence). Trimming shortened V by 8 bases and J by 0 bases, and 5 bases separated the two germline ends. The CDR3 DNA follows: TGTGCCAGCTGCATCTCCTACAATGAGCAGTTCTTC. Protein: CASCISYNEQFF.

The J gene is TRBJ2-5, the V gene TRBV2; the D gene is possibly TRBD2 (6 bases). V lost 7 bases, J lost 3 bases, and 21 bases lay in between. The CDR3 has 16 amino acids. Germline values: CDR1 SNHLY, CDR2 FYNNEI. CDR3 sequence: CASTPRGGFKEETQYF. The CDR3 nucleotides are TGTGCCAGCACCCCCCGGGGAGGTTTTAAGGAAGAGACCCAGTACTTC.

This clonotype was detected only a few times. The chain employs TRBV11-2 and TRBJ1-2; D unresolved. The germline CDR1 and CDR2 sequences are SGHAT and FQNNGV. The CDR3 loop spans 14 amino acids. Trimming stripped 5 bases from V and 4 bases from J, with 14 bases between. In nucleotides, the CDR3 is TGTGCCAGCAGCCCCACCAGAACAACCTATGGCTACACCTTC. Protein product: CASSPTRTTYGYTF.